In this sample, the clone carrying this TCR beta chain turned up a few times. Antigen: not known. This specimen belongs to a study of post-analysis software for immune sequencing data. Study as a whole: Patients with relapsing-remitting, secondary progressive and progressive-relapsing multiple sclerosis courses were all represented. Regarding the study as a whole: Those with multiple sclerosis, the patient group, showed significantly lower normalized Chao1 diversity than controls. Same-batch samples co-clustered strongly by F measure. About 5 TRBV segments were more frequent in patients than controls; TRBV5-6, TRBV5-1 and TRBV20-1 belonged to this group.

TCR beta cDNA libraries had unique molecular identifiers. cDNA molecules numbering 450,000 to 650,000 came from approximately 1 to 10 million T cells. TCRdb analysed the PCR reads with MiXCR anew, one entry per CDR3 protein. This table has 450,000 to 650,000 distinct CDR3 sequences, about 40% appearing once. Germline lookup yields CDR1 MNHEY and CDR2 SVGAGI. This CDR3 region has 13 residues. Trimming took 5 bases from V and 6 from J; bases not matched to a gene: 5. Input material: blood. The rearrangement uses TRBV6-5 and TRBJ1-2; 8 nucleotides line up with TRBD1. This receptor was taken from a girl aged 10-17 years with multiple sclerosis. CDR3 in amino acids: CASSTPTGDGYTF. The CDR3, as DNA: TGTGCCAGCAGTACCCCGACAGGGGATGGCTACACCTTC.